A single sample gave rise to the 13 T cell receptor beta chains below, sequenced in a study of T cell responses to AZD1222 COVID-19 vaccine. Produced via immunoSEQ multiplex PCR; TCRdb's table is partial and in-frame only. The table shows about 92,000 clones, with approximately 86% occurring only once. The sample consisted of peripheral blood, taken on day 0 of MenACWY control vaccination. These TCRs come from an adult in good health.

This clone was seen a single time. The J gene is TRBJ2-7, the V gene TRBV18, with D maybe TRBD1 (6 bases). This CDR3 spans 14 amino acids. Deletions cut 2 bases from V and 3 bases from J, with 11 bases between. Germline loops: CDR1 KGHSH, CDR2 LQKENI. CDR3 protein: CASSPSGHNYEQYF. The CDR3 DNA reads as TGTGCCAGCTCACCATCGGGACACAACTACGAGCAGTACTTC.

This clone came up once. The CDR3 sequence: CASSLFGGGQNTEAFF. CDR3 in DNA: TGTGCCAGCAGTTTATTTGGGGGAGGACAAAACACTGAAGCTTTCTTT. The V and J genes are TRBV27 and TRBJ1-1; tentatively, D is TRBD1 (5 bases). CDR1 is MNHEY, CDR2 SMNVEV, per germline (reference sequence). V was trimmed by 1 base and J by 2 bases, leaving 14 bases between them. The CDR3 loop spans 16 amino acids.

The chain recombines TRBV10-3 with TRBJ1-6; TRBD1 matches at 7 bases. The CDR3 runs to 14 residues. CDR1 is ENHRY and CDR2 is SYGVKD in the germline V gene. J was trimmed by 7 bases and V by 4 bases; bases with no gene match: 4. The CDR3: CAISVTGENSPLHF. DNA for the CDR3: TGTGCCATCAGTGTAACAGGGGAGAATTCACCCCTCCACTTT.

J is TRBJ2-2 and V is TRBV27; 8 bases align to TRBD2. CDR1 MNHEY and CDR2 SMNVEV come from the germline V gene (reference sequence). The CDR3 is 15 residues long. The junction had 10 bases not matched to a gene; V was cut back by 7 bases and J by 6 bases. The CDR3 nucleotides read TGTGCCAGCACCGGGGGGGGTCCGTTACCCGGGGAGCTGTTTTTT. This sequence encodes CASTGGGPLPGELFF.

CDR3 DNA: TGTGCCTGGAGTCCCGGACAGGTCCGGGCCTACGAGCAGTACTTC. It encodes CAWSPGQVRAYEQYF. The chain joins TRBV30 to TRBJ2-7; 7 bases are shared with TRBD1. The germline CDR1 and CDR2 sequences are GTSNPN and SVGIG (reference sequence). The ends lost 2 bases at V and 2 bases at J; junction bases unmatched: 9. The CDR3 runs 15 residues.

The V and J genes are TRBV7-9 and TRBJ2-7, with D possibly being TRBD1 or TRBD2 (6 bases each). Trimming left V 0 bases short and J 5 bases short, with 20 bases between. The CDR3 is 17 residues long. Germline assignment: CDR1 SEHNR and CDR2 FQNEAQ (reference sequence). The CDR3 loop reads CASSLAGTGTLLHEQYF. Here the CDR3 DNA reads TGTGCCAGCAGCTTAGCCGGAACAGGGACTCTATTGCACGAGCAGTACTTC.

The table lists this clone with a count of one. The chain recombines TRBV4-3 with TRBJ1-3, with D uncertain. There are 15 residues in the CDR3. Trimming took off 0 bases at V and 0 bases at J, with 6 bases between the two ends. CDR1 is LGHNA and CDR2 is YSLEER in the germline V gene. For the CDR3, the DNA is TGCGCCAGCAGCCAAGACAGCAACTCTGGAAACACCATATATTTT. Residues: CASSQDSNSGNTIYF.

This CDR3 reads CATSRDLVTEAFF. The CDR3, as DNA: TGTGCCACCAGCAGAGATCTCGTCACTGAAGCTTTCTTT. The rearrangement joins TRBV15 to TRBJ1-1; no definite D call. Germline CDR1 is LNHNV and CDR2 is YYDKDF (reference sequence). The CDR3 is made up of 13 amino acids. V was trimmed by 0 bases and J by 4 bases, leaving 6 bases between them.

The J gene is TRBJ1-2, the V gene TRBV4-1; D remains ambiguous. The CDR3 length is 13 residues. Germline CDR1 and CDR2: MGHRA and YSYEKL. Trimming removed 0 bases from V and 5 bases from J, with 7 bases in between. CDR3 loop: CASSQDQLYGYTF. The CDR3, as DNA: TGCGCCAGCAGCCAAGATCAGCTATATGGCTACACCTTC.

The chain couples TRBV5-4 to TRBJ1-3; the D is unclear. The germline V gene has CDR1 SGHNT and CDR2 YYREEE (reference sequence). CDR3 length: 16 residues. Trimming shortened V by 5 bases and J by 4 bases, and 19 bases separated the two germline ends. The chain's CDR3 is CASSPSRSGSGNTIYF. The CDR3 DNA follows: TGTGCCAGCAGTCCCTCTCGTTCGGGATCCGGAAACACCATATATTTT.

The V gene is TRBV12-3 or TRBV12-4, the J gene TRBJ1-2, with TRBD1 as a possible D gene (5 bases). CDR3 length equals 13 residues. Trimming took off 2 bases at V and 4 bases at J, with 8 bases between the two ends. The CDR3 bases are TGTGCCAGCAGTTTATTAGGGACCTATGGCTACACCTTC. This translates into CASSLLGTYGYTF.

This clone showed up just once. J is TRBJ2-3 and V is TRBV19, with D tentatively TRBD1 or TRBD2 (6 bases each). Germline V gene sequence: CDR1 LNHDA, CDR2 SQIVND (reference sequence). This CDR3 has 15 residues. The V end lost 3 bases, the J end lost 2 bases, and 12 bases lay between the germline ends. The chain's CDR3 is CASSISGGITDTQYF. The CDR3 DNA reads as TGTGCCAGTAGTATTTCCGGGGGCATCACAGATACGCAGTATTTT.

V is TRBV11-2 and J is TRBJ2-6; the D gene is possibly TRBD1 (6 bases). V lost 5 bases and J 0 bases, leaving 14 bases between the germline ends. Germline CDR1 is SGHAT and CDR2 is FQNNGV. The CDR3 totals 17 residues. The CDR3 protein is CASSNRQVLSGANVLTF. For the CDR3, the DNA is TGTGCCAGCAGCAACCGACAGGTTCTCTCTGGGGCCAACGTCCTGACTTTC.